The present T cell receptor beta chain was sequenced within a study of blood T cell repertoires in COVID-19. On the study more broadly: Collection of acute and convalescent COVID-19 samples took place in the United States, Italy and Spain. Sample material is recorded as cDNA or gDNA derived from T cells, B-cell-depleted T cells, or PBMCs.

In the original analysis: Reference gene primer amplification in the assay estimated nucleated cell counts. TCRdb's copy holds only in-frame clones and misses some; the assay was immunoSEQ multiplex PCR. The V and J calls and clone size come from that table; D and trimming were worked out from the DNA. The repertoire consists of about 260,000 clones, with around 80% occurring once and the leading ten covering 1.5% to 2%. The sample consisted of peripheral blood. The sequence was obtained from a woman of 80 years or more with acute or convalescent COVID-19.

The CDR3 DNA is TGTGCCAGCAGCTTGACAGGGGGGAAGGCCACTGAAGCTTTCTTT. As protein: CASSLTGGKATEAFF. The rearrangement joins TRBV5-5 to TRBJ1-1; TRBD1 agrees at 8 bases. Per germline, CDR1 SGHKS and CDR2 YYEKEE (reference sequence). The CDR3 has 15 amino acids. V was clipped by 1 base and J by 4 bases; unmatched bases: 6.